These T cell receptor beta chains were read from a single sample in a study of radiation and T cells in renal cell carcinoma. Data came from immunoSEQ multiplex PCR; TCRdb stores just in-frame clones and leaves some out. The sample holds 150,000 to 190,000 clones, about nine tenths seen once. The sample consisted of blood, taken from a patient whose treatment included radiotherapy and nephrectomy. The origin of the receptors is a woman aged 50 to 60 with renal cell carcinoma. Each CDR3 is given with its conserved first and last residue. A D gene is named only where the DNA matches it firmly. Expanded clones are given a class, and other clones once, few, many or no size at all.

DNA	CDR3	size	J	V	D
TGTGCCAGCAGCCAAGATCGTGCGGTAGGCCCCGGAGAAAAACTGTTTTTT	CASSQDRAVGPGEKLFF	.	TRBJ1-4	TRBV4-2	.
TGTGCCAGCAGTGAAGACAGACCCGGGGGGAACATTCAGTACTTC	CASSEDRPGGNIQYF	.	TRBJ2-4	TRBV2	TRBD2
TGTGCCAGCTCACCACCAACGGGTGATAACACTGAAGCTTTCTTT	CASSPPTGDNTEAFF	few	TRBJ1-1	TRBV18	.
TGTGCCAGCAGTCGGGACAGGGGCGTAGCTTTCTTT	CASSRDRGVAFF	.	TRBJ1-1	TRBV6-6	TRBD1
TGTGCCATCAGTGAAGTAGGGGTACCCTACTCTGGAAACACCATATATTTT	CAISEVGVPYSGNTIYF	.	TRBJ1-3	TRBV10-3	.
TGCGCAGCCTGCCCGCGGGACATTCAGTACTTC	CAACPRDIQYF	.	TRBJ2-4	TRBV5-1	.
TGTGCCAGTAGTATACGGGGGGGCACCGGGGAGCTGTTTTTT	CASSIRGGTGELFF	.	TRBJ2-2	TRBV19	TRBD2
TGCGCCAGCAGCTTGGAACAGGGATTCGACTATGGCTACACCTTC	CASSLEQGFDYGYTF	.	TRBJ1-2	TRBV5-1	.
TGTGCCAGTAGTACCCGACAGGGCTCGGGTGAAAAACTGTTTTTT	CASSTRQGSGEKLFF	.	TRBJ1-4	TRBV19	TRBD1
TGTGCCAGCAGCTTAGGGACTAGCGCGAATACGCAGTATTTT	CASSLGTSANTQYF	.	TRBJ2-3	TRBV7-2	TRBD2
TGTGCCAGCAGTGAAGCACACCTTCAGTCAGGGAATTCACCCCTCCACTTT	CASSEAHLQSGNSPLHF	once	TRBJ1-6	TRBV6-1	.
TGTGCCAGCAGTTTCGGCGGGGGCAGGGACACTGAAGCTTTCTTT	CASSFGGGRDTEAFF	.	TRBJ1-1	TRBV27	.
TGTGCCAGCAGCTCCGGGACTAGCGGAACCGGGGAGCTGTTTTTT	CASSSGTSGTGELFF	.	TRBJ2-2	TRBV5-6	TRBD2
TGCGCCAGCAGCCAACCCGGGACAGGGCAAAAACTGTTTTTT	CASSQPGTGQKLFF	.	TRBJ1-4	TRBV4-3	TRBD1
TGTGCCACCAGCAGAGTTACTGGAGGAGAGACCCAGTACTTC	CATSRVTGGETQYF	.	TRBJ2-5	TRBV15	.
TGTGCCAGCAACCCTGAGGGCACGATGCTAGATCTCTTT	CASNPEGTMLDLF	few	TRBJ1-1	TRBV5-5	.
TGTGCCAGCAGTTTATCAGTGAGGAATGAGCAGTTCTTC	CASSLSVRNEQFF	.	TRBJ2-1	TRBV27	.
TGCGCCAGCAGCTTGGACTCGGGAATGGACACTGAAGCTTTCTTT	CASSLDSGMDTEAFF	.	TRBJ1-1	TRBV5-1	.
TGTGCCAGCAGCGTAGATTCGTCGTACAGTAGGGAGCTGTTTTTT	CASSVDSSYSRELFF	once	TRBJ2-2	TRBV9	.
TGTGCCAGCACCCTCTTCGGGGCAGGAAACAACTATGGCTACACCTTC	CASTLFGAGNNYGYTF	.	TRBJ1-2	TRBV7-2	.
TGTGCCAGCAGCTGGACTAGCGGGGGTTACAATGAGCAGTTCTTC	CASSWTSGGYNEQFF	.	TRBJ2-1	TRBV7-3	TRBD2
TGTGCCAGCAGTGAGGAATCTCGGATAACTAATTCACCCCTCCACTTT	CASSEESRITNSPLHF	.	TRBJ1-6	TRBV2	.
TGTGCCAGCAGTTTCTCGGGGGCGAACACTGAAGCTTTCTTT	CASSFSGANTEAFF	.	TRBJ1-1	TRBV7-9	.
TGTGCCAGCAGACCGGACAGCGCAACTAATGAAAAACTGTTTTTT	CASRPDSATNEKLFF	.	TRBJ1-4	TRBV5-4	.
TGTGCCAGCAGCTTAGAGGCTAGCGGGGGGGCAGATACGCAGTATTTT	CASSLEASGGADTQYF	.	TRBJ2-3	TRBV7-9	TRBD2
TGTGCCAGCAGTTCTTTAGGAAATGACGGAGAGACCCAGTACTTC	CASSSLGNDGETQYF	.	TRBJ2-5	TRBV6-1	.
TGTGCCAGCAGTCGACCGGGGAGGAGTGAAAAACTGTTTTTT	CASSRPGRSEKLFF	once	TRBJ1-4	TRBV5-4	.
TGTGCCAGCTCCAAAGAGCGGGGGGATCTGACTAGCACAGATACGCAGTATTTT	CASSKERGDLTSTDTQYF	.	TRBJ2-3	TRBV18	TRBD2